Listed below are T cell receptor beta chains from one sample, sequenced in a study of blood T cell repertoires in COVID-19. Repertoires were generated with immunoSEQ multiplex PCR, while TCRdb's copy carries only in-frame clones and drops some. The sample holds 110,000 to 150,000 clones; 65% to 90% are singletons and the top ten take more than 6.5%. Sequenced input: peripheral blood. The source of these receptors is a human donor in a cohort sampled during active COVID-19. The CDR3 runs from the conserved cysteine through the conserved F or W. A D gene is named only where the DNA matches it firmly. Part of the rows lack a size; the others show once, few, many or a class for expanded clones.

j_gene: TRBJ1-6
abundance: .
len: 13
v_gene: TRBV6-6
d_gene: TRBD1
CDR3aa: CASRGGQGSPLHF
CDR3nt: TGTGCCAGCAGAGGGGGACAGGGTTCACCTCTCCACTTT

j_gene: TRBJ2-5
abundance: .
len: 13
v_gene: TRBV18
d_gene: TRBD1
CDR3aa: CASSGQYQETQYF
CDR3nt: TGTGCCAGCTCGGGACAGTACCAAGAGACCCAGTACTTC

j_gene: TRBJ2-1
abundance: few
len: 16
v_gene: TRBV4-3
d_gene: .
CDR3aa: CASSQSGIGGYNEQFF
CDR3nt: TGCGCCAGCAGCCAATCAGGGATCGGGGGCTACAATGAGCAGTTCTTC

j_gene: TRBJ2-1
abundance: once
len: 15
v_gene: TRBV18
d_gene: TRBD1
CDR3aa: CASSPQGANSNEQFF
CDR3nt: TGTGCCAGCTCACCACAGGGGGCTAATAGCAATGAGCAGTTCTTC

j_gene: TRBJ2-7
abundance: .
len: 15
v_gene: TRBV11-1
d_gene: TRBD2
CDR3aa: CASSLVAGGLYEQYF
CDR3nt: TGTGCCAGCAGCTTAGTAGCGGGAGGCCTTTACGAGCAGTACTTC

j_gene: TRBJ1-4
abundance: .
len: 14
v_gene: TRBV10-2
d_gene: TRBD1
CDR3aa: CASVAGTGLEKLFF
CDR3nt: TGCGCCAGCGTAGCCGGGACAGGGTTAGAAAAACTGTTTTTT

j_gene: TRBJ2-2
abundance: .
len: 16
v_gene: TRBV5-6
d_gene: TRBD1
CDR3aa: CASRSRDRANTGELFF
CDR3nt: TGTGCCAGCAGGTCTAGGGACAGAGCGAACACCGGGGAGCTGTTTTTT

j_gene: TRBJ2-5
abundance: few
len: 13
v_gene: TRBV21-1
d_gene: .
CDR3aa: CASSKCPEETQYF
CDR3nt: TGTGCCAGCAGCAAATGTCCGGAAGAGACCCAGTACTTC

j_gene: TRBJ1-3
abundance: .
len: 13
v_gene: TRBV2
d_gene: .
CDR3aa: CASKDYSGNTIYF
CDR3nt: TGTGCCAGCAAGGACTACTCTGGAAACACCATATATTTT

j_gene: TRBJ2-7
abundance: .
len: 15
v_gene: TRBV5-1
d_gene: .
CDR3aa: CASSSLGMGGNEQYF
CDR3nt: TGCGCCAGCAGCTCGCTCGGGATGGGCGGGAACGAGCAGTACTTC

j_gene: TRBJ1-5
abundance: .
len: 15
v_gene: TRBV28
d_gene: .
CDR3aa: CASSSSGVNNQPQHF
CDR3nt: TGTGCCAGCAGTTCCTCAGGGGTCAACAATCAGCCCCAGCATTTT

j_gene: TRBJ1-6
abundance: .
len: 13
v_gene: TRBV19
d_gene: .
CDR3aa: CASSIRSVSPLHF
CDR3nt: TGTGCCAGTAGTATTCGGTCGGTTTCACCCCTCCACTTT

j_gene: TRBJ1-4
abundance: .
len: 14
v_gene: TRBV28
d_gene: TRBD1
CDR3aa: CASSSTGGDEKLFF
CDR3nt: TGTGCCAGCAGTTCGACAGGGGGGGATGAAAAACTGTTTTTT

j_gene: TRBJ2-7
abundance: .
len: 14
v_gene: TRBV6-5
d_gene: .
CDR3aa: CASSYSRGSYEQYF
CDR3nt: TGTGCCAGCAGTTACTCGAGAGGGTCCTACGAGCAGTACTTC

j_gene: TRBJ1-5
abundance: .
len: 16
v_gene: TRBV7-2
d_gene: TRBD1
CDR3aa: CASSPRGQGWDQPQHF
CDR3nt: TGTGCCAGCAGCCCAAGGGGACAGGGGTGGGATCAGCCCCAGCATTTT

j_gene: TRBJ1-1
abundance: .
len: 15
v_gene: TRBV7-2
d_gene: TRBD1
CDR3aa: CASSLGQGGNTEAFF
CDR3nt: TGTGCCAGCAGCTTAGGACAGGGTGGGAACACTGAAGCTTTCTTT

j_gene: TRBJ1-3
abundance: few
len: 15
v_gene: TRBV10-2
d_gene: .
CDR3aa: CASIPDGSSGNTIYF
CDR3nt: TGCGCCAGCATACCCGATGGGAGCTCTGGAAACACCATATATTTT

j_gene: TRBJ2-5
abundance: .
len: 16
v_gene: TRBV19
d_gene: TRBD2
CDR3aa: CASSPGLGNVQETQYF
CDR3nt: TGTGCCAGTAGTCCAGGACTAGGGAACGTCCAAGAGACCCAGTACTTC

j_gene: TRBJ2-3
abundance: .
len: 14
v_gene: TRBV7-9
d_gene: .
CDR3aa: CASSLDNQGDTQYF
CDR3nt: TGTGCCAGCAGCTTAGACAATCAGGGGGATACGCAGTATTTT

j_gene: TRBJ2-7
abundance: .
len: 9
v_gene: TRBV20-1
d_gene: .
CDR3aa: CSALREQYF
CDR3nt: TGCAGTGCCCTCAGGGAGCAGTACTTC

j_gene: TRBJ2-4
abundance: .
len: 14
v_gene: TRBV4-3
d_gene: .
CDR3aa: CASSQELGETFQYF
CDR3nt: TGCGCCAGCAGCCAAGAGTTAGGGGAAACGTTTCAGTACTTC

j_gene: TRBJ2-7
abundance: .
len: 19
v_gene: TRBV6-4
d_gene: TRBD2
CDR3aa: CASSRLDFWTSGNSYEQYF
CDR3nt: TGTGCCAGCAGCCGCCTGGATTTCTGGACTAGCGGGAACTCCTACGAGCAGTACTTC

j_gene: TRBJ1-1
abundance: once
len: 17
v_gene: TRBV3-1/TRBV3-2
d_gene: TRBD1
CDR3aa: CASSPHPGQGANTEAFF
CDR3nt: TGTGCCAGCAGCCCCCACCCTGGACAGGGAGCGAACACTGAAGCTTTCTTT

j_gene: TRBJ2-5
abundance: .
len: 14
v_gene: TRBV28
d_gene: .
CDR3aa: CASSLSQRGETQYF
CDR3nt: TGTGCCAGCAGTTTAAGCCAAAGGGGAGAGACCCAGTACTTC

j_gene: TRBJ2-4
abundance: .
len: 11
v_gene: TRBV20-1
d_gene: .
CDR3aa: CSAAFHNIQYF
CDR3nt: TGCAGTGCTGCGTTTCACAACATTCAGTACTTC

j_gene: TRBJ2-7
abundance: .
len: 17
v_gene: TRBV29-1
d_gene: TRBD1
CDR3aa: CSVAGTGVASGSYEQYF
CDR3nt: TGCAGCGTGGCCGGGACAGGGGTGGCCAGCGGGTCTTACGAGCAGTACTTC

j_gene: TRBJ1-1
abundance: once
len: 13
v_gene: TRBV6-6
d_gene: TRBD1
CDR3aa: CASGQGGRTEAFF
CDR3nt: TGTGCCAGCGGACAGGGTGGACGGACTGAAGCTTTCTTT

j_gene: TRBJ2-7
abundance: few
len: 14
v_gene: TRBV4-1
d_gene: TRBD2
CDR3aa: CASSHLAGTYEQYF
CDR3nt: TGCGCCAGCAGCCACCTAGCGGGGACCTACGAGCAGTACTTC

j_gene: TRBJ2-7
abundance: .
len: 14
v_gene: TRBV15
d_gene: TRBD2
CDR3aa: CATRSSGSGYEQYF
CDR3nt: TGTGCCACCAGGTCTAGCGGGAGTGGGTACGAGCAGTACTTC

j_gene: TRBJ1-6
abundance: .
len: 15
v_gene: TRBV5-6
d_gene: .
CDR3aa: CASSPTSRGYSPLHF
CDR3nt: TGTGCCAGCAGCCCCACATCCCGGGGGTATTCACCCCTCCACTTT

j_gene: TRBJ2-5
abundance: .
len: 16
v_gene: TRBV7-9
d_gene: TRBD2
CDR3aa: CASNPGASGDQETQYF
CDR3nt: TGTGCCAGCAACCCCGGGGCTAGCGGAGATCAAGAGACCCAGTACTTC

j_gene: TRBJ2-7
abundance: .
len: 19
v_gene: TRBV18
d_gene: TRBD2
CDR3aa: CASSPLGAAASGGAYEQYF
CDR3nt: TGTGCCAGCTCACCATTGGGGGCAGCTGCTAGCGGGGGAGCCTACGAGCAGTACTTC

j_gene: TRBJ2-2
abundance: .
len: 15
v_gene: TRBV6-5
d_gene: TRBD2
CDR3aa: CASTGRARGSGELFF
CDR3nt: TGTGCCAGCACCGGGAGGGCCCGCGGTAGCGGGGAGCTGTTTTTT

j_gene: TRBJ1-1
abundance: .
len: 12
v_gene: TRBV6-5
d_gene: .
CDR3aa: CATRTGSTEAFF
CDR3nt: TGTGCCACCCGTACAGGGAGTACTGAAGCTTTCTTT

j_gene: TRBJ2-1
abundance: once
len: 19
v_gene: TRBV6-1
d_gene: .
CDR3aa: CASSVSGSPRRVSMNEQFF
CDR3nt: TGTGCCAGCAGTGTAAGCGGGTCCCCCCGGAGAGTATCGATGAATGAGCAGTTCTTC

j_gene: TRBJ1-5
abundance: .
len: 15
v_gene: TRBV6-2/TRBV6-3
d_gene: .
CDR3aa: CASSYLGALNQPQHF
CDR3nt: TGTGCCAGCAGTTACTTGGGGGCACTCAATCAGCCCCAGCATTTT

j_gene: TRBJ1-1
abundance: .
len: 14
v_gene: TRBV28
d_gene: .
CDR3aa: CASSLDGDITEAFF
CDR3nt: TGTGCCAGCAGTTTAGATGGTGACATCACTGAAGCTTTCTTT

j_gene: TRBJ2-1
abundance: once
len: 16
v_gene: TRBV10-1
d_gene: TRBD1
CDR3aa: CASSRYPGTGANEQFF
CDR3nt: TGCGCCAGCAGTAGATATCCCGGGACAGGGGCTAATGAGCAGTTCTTC

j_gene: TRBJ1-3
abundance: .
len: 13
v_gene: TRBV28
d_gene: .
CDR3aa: CASSSPGITTIYF
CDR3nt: TGTGCCAGCAGTTCCCCAGGGATAACCACCATATATTTT

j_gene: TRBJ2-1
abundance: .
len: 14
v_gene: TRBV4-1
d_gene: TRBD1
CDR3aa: CASSHGTGGNEQFF
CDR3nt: TGCGCCAGCAGCCACGGGACAGGGGGCAATGAGCAGTTCTTC

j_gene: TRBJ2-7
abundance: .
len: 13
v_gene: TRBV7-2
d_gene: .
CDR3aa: CASSLVDSYEQYF
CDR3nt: TGTGCCAGCAGCCTCGTAGACAGCTACGAGCAGTACTTC

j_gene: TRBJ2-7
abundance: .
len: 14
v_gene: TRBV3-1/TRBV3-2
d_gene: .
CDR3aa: CASSRPGPSYEQYF
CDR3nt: TGTGCCAGCAGCCGACCGGGTCCATCCTACGAGCAGTACTTC

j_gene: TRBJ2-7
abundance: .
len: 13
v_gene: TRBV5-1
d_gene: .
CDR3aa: CASNPEGGLEQYF
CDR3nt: TGCGCCAGCAACCCTGAGGGGGGGCTCGAGCAGTACTTC

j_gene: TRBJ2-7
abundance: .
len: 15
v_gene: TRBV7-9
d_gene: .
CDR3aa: CASSLVVAAAYEQYF
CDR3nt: TGTGCCAGCAGCTTAGTGGTCGCGGCTGCCTACGAGCAGTACTTC

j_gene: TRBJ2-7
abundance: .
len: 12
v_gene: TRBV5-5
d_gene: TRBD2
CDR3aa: CASSLGLAGAEF
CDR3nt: TGTGCCAGCAGCTTGGGACTAGCGGGAGCGGAATTC

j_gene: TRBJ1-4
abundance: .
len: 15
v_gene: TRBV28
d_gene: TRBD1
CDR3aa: CASRETGTANEKLFF
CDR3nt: TGTGCCAGCAGGGAAACCGGGACAGCTAATGAAAAACTGTTTTTT

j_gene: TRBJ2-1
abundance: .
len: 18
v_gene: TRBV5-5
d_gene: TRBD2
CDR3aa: CASRVVLMAGVGYNEQFF
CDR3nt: TGTGCCAGCAGGGTGGTGCTTATGGCGGGAGTGGGCTACAATGAGCAGTTCTTC

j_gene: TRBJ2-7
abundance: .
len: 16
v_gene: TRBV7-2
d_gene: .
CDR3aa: CASSAYGAGGSYEQYF
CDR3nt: TGTGCCAGCAGCGCATACGGAGCCGGAGGGAGCTACGAGCAGTACTTC

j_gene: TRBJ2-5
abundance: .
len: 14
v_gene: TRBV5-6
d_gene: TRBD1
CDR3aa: CASSTNRGSKTQYF
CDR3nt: TGTGCCAGCAGCACCAACAGGGGTTCAAAGACCCAGTACTTC

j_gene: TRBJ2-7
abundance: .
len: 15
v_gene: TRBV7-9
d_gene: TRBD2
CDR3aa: CASSYPRGGSYEQYF
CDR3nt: TGTGCCAGCAGCTACCCCCGGGGGGGTTCCTACGAGCAGTACTTC

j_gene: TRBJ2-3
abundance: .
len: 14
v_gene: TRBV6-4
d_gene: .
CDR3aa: CASSSTGGTDTQYF
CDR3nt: TGTGCCAGCAGTAGTACAGGAGGGACAGATACGCAGTATTTT

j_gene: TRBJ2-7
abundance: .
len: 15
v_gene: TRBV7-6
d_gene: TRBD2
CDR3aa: CASSPQASGSYEQYF
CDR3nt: TGTGCCAGCAGCCCCCAAGCTAGCGGGAGCTACGAGCAGTACTTC

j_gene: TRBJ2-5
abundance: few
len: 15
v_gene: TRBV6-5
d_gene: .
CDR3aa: CASNRRSGDQETQYF
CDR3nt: TGTGCCAGCAACCGCAGGTCGGGAGATCAAGAGACCCAGTACTTC

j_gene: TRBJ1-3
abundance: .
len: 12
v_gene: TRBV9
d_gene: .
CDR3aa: CASSVAGNTIYF
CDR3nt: TGTGCCAGCAGCGTAGCAGGAAACACCATATATTTT

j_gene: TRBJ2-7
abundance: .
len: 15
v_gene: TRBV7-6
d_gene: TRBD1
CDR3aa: CASSLGTGITYEQYF
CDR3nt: TGTGCCAGCAGCTTAGGGACAGGGATCACCTACGAGCAGTACTTC

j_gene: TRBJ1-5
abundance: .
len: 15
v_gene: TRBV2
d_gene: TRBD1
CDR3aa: CASSPDRGGNQPQHF
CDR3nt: TGTGCCAGCAGTCCGGACAGGGGTGGCAATCAGCCCCAGCATTTT

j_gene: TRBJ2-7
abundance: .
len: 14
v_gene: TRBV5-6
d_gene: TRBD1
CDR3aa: CASSLLDRGHEQYF
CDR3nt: TGTGCCAGCAGCTTGTTGGACAGGGGTCACGAGCAGTACTTC

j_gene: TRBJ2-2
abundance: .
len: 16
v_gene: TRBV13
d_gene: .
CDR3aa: CASSLGGGVRTGELFF
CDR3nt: TGTGCCAGCAGCTTAGGCGGGGGAGTTCGGACCGGGGAGCTGTTTTTT